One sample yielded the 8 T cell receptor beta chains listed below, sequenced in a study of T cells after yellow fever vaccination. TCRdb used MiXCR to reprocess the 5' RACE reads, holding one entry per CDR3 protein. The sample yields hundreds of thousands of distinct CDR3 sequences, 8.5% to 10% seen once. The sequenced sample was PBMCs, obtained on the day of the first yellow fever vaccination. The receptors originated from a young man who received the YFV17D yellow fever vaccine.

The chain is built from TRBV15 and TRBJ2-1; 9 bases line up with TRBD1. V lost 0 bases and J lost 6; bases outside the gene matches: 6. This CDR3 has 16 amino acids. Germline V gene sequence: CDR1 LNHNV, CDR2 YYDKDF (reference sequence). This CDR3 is CATSRDAGQGFNEQFF. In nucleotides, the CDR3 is TGTGCCACCAGCAGAGATGCCGGACAGGGGTTCAATGAGCAGTTCTTC.

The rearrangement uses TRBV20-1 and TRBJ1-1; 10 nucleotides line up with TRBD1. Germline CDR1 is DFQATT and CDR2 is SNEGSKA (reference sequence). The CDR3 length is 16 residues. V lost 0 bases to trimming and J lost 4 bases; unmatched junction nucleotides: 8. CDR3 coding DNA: TGCAGTGCTAGAGATCCGACAGGGGGCCATGGCACTGAAGCTTTCTTT. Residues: CSARDPTGGHGTEAFF.

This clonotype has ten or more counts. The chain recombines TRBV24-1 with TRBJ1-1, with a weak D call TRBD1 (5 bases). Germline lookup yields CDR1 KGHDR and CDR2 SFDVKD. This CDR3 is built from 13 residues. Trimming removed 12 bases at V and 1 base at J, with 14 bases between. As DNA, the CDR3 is TGTGCCTCCGTTGGCAGGGAGAACACTGAAGCTTTCTTT. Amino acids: CASVGRENTEAFF.

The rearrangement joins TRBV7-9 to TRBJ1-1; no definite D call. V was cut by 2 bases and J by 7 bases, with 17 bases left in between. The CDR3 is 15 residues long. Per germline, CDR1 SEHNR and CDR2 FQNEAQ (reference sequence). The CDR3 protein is CASSLWRGWDDEAFF. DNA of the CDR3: TGTGCCAGCAGCTTATGGAGAGGATGGGATGATGAAGCTTTCTTT.

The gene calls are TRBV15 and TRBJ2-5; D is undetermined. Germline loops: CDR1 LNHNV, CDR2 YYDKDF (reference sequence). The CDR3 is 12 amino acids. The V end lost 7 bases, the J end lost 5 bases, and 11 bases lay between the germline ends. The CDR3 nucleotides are TGTGCCACCACCTTGACGCGGGAGACCCAGTACTTC. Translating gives CATTLTRETQYF. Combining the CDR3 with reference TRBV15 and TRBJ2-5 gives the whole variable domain DAMVIQNPRYQVTQFGKPVTLSCSQTLNHNVMYWYQQKSSQAPKLLFHYYDKDFNNEADTPDNFQSRRPNTSFCFLDIRSPGLGDTAMYLCATTLTRETQYFGPGTRLLVL.

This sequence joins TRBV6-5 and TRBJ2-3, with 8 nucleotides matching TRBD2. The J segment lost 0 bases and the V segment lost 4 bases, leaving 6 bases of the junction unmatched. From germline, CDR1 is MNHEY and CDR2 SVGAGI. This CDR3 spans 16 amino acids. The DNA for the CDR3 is TGTGCCAGCAGTTTAGGACTAGCCAGAAGCACAGATACGCAGTATTTT. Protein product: CASSLGLARSTDTQYF.

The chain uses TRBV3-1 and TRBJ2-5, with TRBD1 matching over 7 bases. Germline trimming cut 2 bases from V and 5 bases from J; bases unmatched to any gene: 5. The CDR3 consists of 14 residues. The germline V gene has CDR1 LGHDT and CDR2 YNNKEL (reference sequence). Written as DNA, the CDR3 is TGTGCCAGCAGCCAACTGGACAGGAGGGAGACCCAGTACTTC. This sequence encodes CASSQLDRRETQYF.

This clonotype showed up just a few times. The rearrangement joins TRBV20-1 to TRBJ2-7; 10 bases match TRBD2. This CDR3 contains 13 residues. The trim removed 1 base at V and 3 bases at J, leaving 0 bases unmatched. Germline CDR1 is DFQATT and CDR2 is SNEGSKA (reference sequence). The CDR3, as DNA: TGCAGTGCTAGAGCTAGCGGGGGCTACGAGCAGTACGTC. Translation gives CSARASGGYEQYV.